A single sample gave rise to the 23 T cell receptor beta chains below, sequenced in a study of cytomegalovirus exposure and HLA in healthy donors. PCR employed 60 Vbeta and 13 Jbeta primers. Produced via immunoSEQ multiplex PCR; TCRdb's table is partial and in-frame only. The table lists some 190,000 clones, 70% to 80% of them singletons, with less than 15% in the top ten. The sample was PBMCs. Receptors were obtained from a woman aged 25 to 39 in good health and CMV-seropositive.

The chain recombines TRBV27 with TRBJ1-2, with unresolved D. V lost 2 bases and J lost 1, with 11 bases in between. This CDR3 is 15 amino acids long. In germline, CDR1 is MNHEY, CDR2 SMNVEV (reference sequence). DNA of the CDR3: TGTGCCAGCAGTTTAACTCGCAGACTTAACTATGGCTACACCTTC. Translating it yields CASSLTRRLNYGYTF.

This rearrangement joins TRBV7-2 to TRBJ2-1, with 9 nucleotides matching TRBD2. V lost 2 bases and J lost 7; bases outside the gene matches: 3. CDR3 length equals 14 residues. The germline V gene has CDR1 SGHTA and CDR2 FQGNSA. CDR3 DNA sequence: TGTGCCAGCAGCTTACTACTAGCGGGTAATGAGCAGTTCTTC. This translates into CASSLLLAGNEQFF.

V usage is TRBV28 and J usage is TRBJ2-3; weak D call: TRBD2 (6 bases). V lost 3 bases to trimming and J lost 6 bases, with 19 bases between them. The CDR3 spans 16 residues. Germline lookup yields CDR1 MDHEN and CDR2 SYDVKM. CDR3 loop: CASSFSPSRGEDTQYF. DNA of the CDR3: TGTGCCAGCAGTTTTTCCCCCTCCCGCGGGGAGGATACGCAGTATTTT.

V and J are TRBV7-2 and TRBJ2-3; TRBD2 might be the D (6 bases). Germline CDR1 is SGHTA and CDR2 is FQGNSA. The CDR3 runs to 15 residues. Trimming removed 8 bases from V and 2 bases from J, with 17 bases in between. CDR3 protein: CASGDQGGPTDTQYF. DNA for the CDR3: TGTGCCAGCGGAGATCAGGGAGGACCCACAGATACGCAGTATTTT.

The chain has TRBV6-1 and TRBJ2-5; TRBD1 is a possible D gene (5 bases). The J call is uncertain, as TRBJ2-7 better fits the DNA end. The CDR3 runs 14 residues. In germline, CDR1 is MNHNS, CDR2 SASEGT. The CDR3: CASSLHIQGYEQYF. Here the CDR3 DNA reads TGTGCCAGCAGTCTACACATCCAGGGCTACGAGCAGTACTTC.

The rearrangement uses TRBV30 and TRBJ2-7; 7 bases are shared with TRBD1. This CDR3 region has 15 residues. Germline CDR1 and CDR2: GTSNPN and SVGIG (reference sequence). Germline trimming cut 4 bases from V and 4 bases from J; bases unmatched to any gene: 13. CDR3 region: CAWNKLTQGWYEQYF. The CDR3 nucleotides are TGTGCCTGGAACAAACTCACACAGGGGTGGTACGAGCAGTACTTC. Based on the CDR3 plus reference TRBV30 and TRBJ2-7, the full variable domain is SQTIHQWPATLVQPVGSPLSLECTVEGTSNPNLYWYRQAAGRGLQLLFYSVGIGQISSEVPQNLSASRPQDRQFILSSKKLLLSDSGFYLCAWNKLTQGWYEQYFGPGTRLTVT.

The J gene is TRBJ2-1, the V gene TRBV6-1, with a tentative D call TRBD2 (7 bases). Deletions cut 8 bases from V and 3 bases from J, with 17 bases between. Germline CDR1 is MNHNS and CDR2 is SASEGT. The CDR3 has 15 residues. This CDR3 is CASSRAGANYNEQFF. In DNA, the CDR3 is TGTGCCAGCTCCCGCGCGGGGGCGAACTACAATGAGCAGTTCTTC.

The rearrangement links TRBV4-3 to TRBJ2-2, with 7 positions matching TRBD1. Per the germline V gene, CDR1 is LGHNA and CDR2 is YSLEER. The CDR3 length is 16 residues. V lost 4 bases, J lost 6 bases, and 11 bases stayed unmatched. The CDR3 spells CASSRSGAGGAGELFF. The CDR3 DNA reads TGCGCCAGCAGCCGTTCTGGGGCAGGGGGAGCCGGGGAGCTGTTTTTT.

The chain recombines TRBV2 with TRBJ2-1, with 7 bases lining up with TRBD2. The CDR3 loop spans 14 amino acids. Germline CDR1 reads SNHLY; CDR2 reads FYNNEI. Trimming at V came to 6 bases and at J to 2 bases, leaving 4 bases not matched to a gene. CDR3 bases: TGTGCCAGCAGCGCTAGCGGTCCCTACAATGAGCAGTTCTTC. Residues: CASSASGPYNEQFF.

The V gene is TRBV6-6, the J gene TRBJ2-5; 12 bases align to TRBD1. CDR1 and CDR2 (germline): MNHNY, SVGAGI (reference sequence). J lost 5 bases, V lost 5 bases, and 9 bases had no gene match. This CDR3 is built from 16 residues. CDR3: CASSTRGQGAWETQYF. CDR3 nucleotides: TGTGCCAGCAGTACACGGGGACAGGGGGCCTGGGAGACCCAGTACTTC.

A note on this clone: Germline and junction disagree at one end, which may indicate a read error. The chain uses TRBV19 and TRBJ1-5, with 8 bases matching TRBD1. CDR1 is LNHDA and CDR2 is SQIVND in the germline V gene (reference sequence). The CDR3 spans 15 residues. CDR3 in amino acids: CASNIVHRGNQPQHF. CDR3 bases: TGTGCCAGTAATATAGTCCACAGGGGGAATCAGCCCCAGCATTTT. The full variable domain, its missing parts supplied by reference TRBV19 and TRBJ1-5, is DGGITQSPKYLFRKEGQNVTLSCEQNLNHDAMYWYRQDPGQGLRLIYYSQIVNDFQKGDIAEGYSVSREKKESFPLTVTSAQKNPTAFYLCASNIVHRGNQPQHFGDGTRLSIL.

This clone is a singleton in its sample. This chain uses TRBV28 with TRBJ1-4; D is undetermined. The V end was cut by 2 bases, the J end by 1 base, with 11 bases between. CDR3 size: 16 residues. Germline values: CDR1 MDHEN, CDR2 SYDVKM. CDR3 amino acids: CASSLPGIITNEKLFF. The CDR3 DNA follows: TGTGCCAGCAGTTTACCGGGTATAATAACTAATGAAAAACTGTTTTTT.

This clone is a singleton in its sample. The CDR3 sequence is CASSGLAEGYNEQFF. CDR3 coding DNA: TGTGCCAGCAGCGGGCTAGCGGAAGGCTACAATGAGCAGTTCTTC. The chain has TRBV4-2 and TRBJ2-1; TRBD2 matches at 7 bases. V lost 5 bases, J lost 3 bases, and 7 bases stayed unmatched. The CDR3 covers 15 residues. Germline lookup yields CDR1 LGHNA and CDR2 YNFKEQ.

The chain links TRBV28 to TRBJ1-4, with D maybe TRBD1 (6 bases). Trimming left V 7 bases short and J 0 bases short, with 9 bases between. The CDR3 extends over 14 amino acids. From germline, CDR1 is MDHEN and CDR2 SYDVKM. CDR3: CASIRGATNEKLFF. The CDR3 bases are TGTGCCAGCATCAGGGGTGCAACTAATGAAAAACTGTTTTTT.

This clone was counted a few times. The chain has TRBV28 and TRBJ1-1; D unclear. The CDR3 runs to 11 residues. Trimming removed 11 bases at V and 0 bases at J, with 7 bases between. Germline V gene sequence: CDR1 MDHEN, CDR2 SYDVKM. This CDR3 reads CASRVNTEAFF. Here the CDR3 DNA reads TGTGCCTCCCGGGTGAACACTGAAGCTTTCTTT. The entire variable domain, with the rest obtained from reference TRBV28 and TRBJ1-1, is as follows: DVKVTQSSRYLVKRTGEKVFLECVQDMDHENMFWYRQDPGLGLRLIYFSYDVKMKEKGDIPEGYSVSREKKERFSLILESASTNQTSMYLCASRVNTEAFFGQGTRLTVV.

The chain recombines TRBV25-1 with TRBJ1-1; D is possibly TRBD1 (6 bases). This CDR3 contains 13 residues. V was trimmed by 6 bases and J by 5 bases, leaving 13 bases between them. Germline loops: CDR1 MGHDK, CDR2 SYGVNS. CDR3 region: CASRPQGKTEAFF. The CDR3 coding sequence is TGTGCCAGCAGACCTCAGGGGAAGACTGAAGCTTTCTTT.

The chain links TRBV5-4 to TRBJ2-1, with D possibly matching TRBD1 (5 bases). This CDR3 comprises 14 residues. Deletions cut 0 bases from V and 6 bases from J, with 10 bases between. The V gene's germline CDR1 is SGHNT and CDR2 YYREEE (reference sequence). The CDR3 DNA is TGTGCCAGCAGCTTGGGAGGAGACAGCAATGAGCAGTTCTTC. As protein: CASSLGGDSNEQFF.

The V call is TRBV7-2, the J call TRBJ2-4; 8 nucleotides align to TRBD2. The CDR3 contains 15 residues. Losses at the gene ends were 5 bases for V and 3 bases for J; bases not matched to a gene: 6. Germline CDR1 reads SGHTA; CDR2 reads FQGNSA. The CDR3 sequence: CASSKAGTSKNIQYF. CDR3 in DNA: TGTGCCAGCAGCAAAGCCGGGACTAGCAAAAACATTCAGTACTTC. Full variable domain (rest looked up from reference TRBV7-2 and TRBJ2-4): GAGVSQSPSNKVTEKGKDVELRCDPISGHTALYWYRQSLGQGLEFLIYFQGNSAPDKSGLPSDRFSAERTGGSVSTLTIQRTQQEDSAVYLCASSKAGTSKNIQYFGAGTRLSVL.

The chain has TRBV19 and TRBJ2-1; D remains ambiguous. Germline loops: CDR1 LNHDA, CDR2 SQIVND (reference sequence). The germline V and J ends were trimmed by 5 bases and 4 bases, with 9 bases remaining between them. This CDR3 has 13 residues. This chain's CDR3 is CASSPYKYNEQFF. DNA for the CDR3: TGTGCCAGTAGTCCCTATAAGTACAATGAGCAGTTCTTC.

The gene calls are TRBV6-5 and TRBJ2-1; D unclear. The germline V gene encodes CDR1 MNHEY and CDR2 SVGAGI. Between the trimmed V and J ends, which lost 7 bases and 2 bases, there was a span of 9 bases. CDR3 length: 13 amino acids. CDR3 protein: CASMRGAYNEQFF. CDR3 DNA: TGTGCCAGCATGCGCGGCGCCTACAATGAGCAGTTCTTC.

The chain links TRBV6-1 to TRBJ1-1; 10 nucleotides match TRBD1. The CDR3 has 14 residues. V was clipped by 8 bases and J by 0 bases; unmatched bases: 3. Germline CDR1 MNHNS, CDR2 SASEGT. The CDR3 loop reads CASPDRGLNTEAFF. Here the CDR3 DNA reads TGTGCCAGCCCCGACAGGGGGCTGAACACTGAAGCTTTCTTT.

The rearrangement uses TRBV9 and TRBJ2-7; D is perhaps TRBD2 (6 bases). This CDR3 has 13 residues. Trimming took off 3 bases at V and 6 bases at J, with 13 bases between the two ends. Germline CDR1 SGDLS, CDR2 YYNGEE. CDR3 loop: CASSGGYGGEQYF. For the CDR3, the DNA is TGTGCCAGCAGCGGGGGCTACGGGGGCGAGCAGTACTTC.

This chain joins TRBV7-9 and TRBJ2-7; 11 nucleotides line up with TRBD1. The junction had 14 bases not matched to a gene; V was cut back by 8 bases and J by 2 bases. The length of the CDR3 is 17 residues. CDR1 is SEHNR and CDR2 is FQNEAQ in the germline V gene (reference sequence). The CDR3 DNA reads TGTGCCAGCTCACCGGGACAGGGGGACCTTAACCCCTACGAGCAGTACTTC. It encodes CASSPGQGDLNPYEQYF.